Below, 8 T cell receptor beta chains from the same sample are listed, as sequenced in a study of blood T cell repertoires in COVID-19. The table came from immunoSEQ multiplex PCR; TCRdb's copy has only in-frame clones and leaves some out. Of roughly 230,000 clones listed, over 75% are singletons. Sequencing was carried out using peripheral blood. The receptors here all came from a human donor in a cohort sampled during active COVID-19.

The chain uses TRBV9 and TRBJ2-3; 12 bases are a match to TRBD2. The germline V gene encodes CDR1 SGDLS and CDR2 YYNGEE. This CDR3 has 17 residues. V shed 0 bases, J shed 4 bases, and the junction held 6 bases outside the gene matches. Written as DNA, the CDR3 is TGTGCCAGCAGCGTAGCTCCTAGCGGGGGGGAAGCAGATACGCAGTATTTT. As protein: CASSVAPSGGEADTQYF.

J is TRBJ2-3 and V is TRBV7-6; the match to TRBD1 covers 10 bases. The CDR3 extends over 16 amino acids. Trimming at V came to 3 bases and at J to 3 bases, leaving 6 bases not matched to a gene. Germline CDR1 and CDR2: SGHVS and FNYEAQ. This chain's CDR3 is CASSLDGTGETDTQYF. The CDR3 DNA follows: TGTGCCAGCAGCTTGGATGGGACAGGGGAAACAGATACGCAGTATTTT.

V is TRBV4-1 and J is TRBJ1-3; TRBD1 aligns across 12 bases. The V gene end was trimmed by 2 bases and the J gene end by 2 bases; junction bases not matched to a gene: 13. This CDR3 contains 20 residues. In germline, CDR1 is MGHRA, CDR2 YSYEKL. CDR3 amino acids: CASSQKTNLRDRGPGNTIYF. CDR3 DNA sequence: TGCGCCAGCAGCCAAAAGACTAACCTGAGGGACAGGGGGCCTGGAAACACCATATATTTT.

The J gene is TRBJ2-7, the V gene TRBV10-3, with D tentatively TRBD2 (5 bases). There are 15 residues in the CDR3. V dropped 4 bases and J dropped 0 bases, with 13 bases sitting between them. Germline V gives CDR1 ENHRY, CDR2 SYGVKD. The CDR3 DNA reads TGTGCCATCAGTGGCGAGGGTGGGAGCTCCTACGAGCAGTACTTC. This sequence encodes CAISGEGGSSYEQYF.

The chain employs TRBV29-1 and TRBJ1-5, with 9 nucleotides matching TRBD1. Germline assignment: CDR1 SQVTM and CDR2 ANQGSEA. The CDR3 is 13 amino acids. V lost 6 bases to trimming and J lost 4 bases; unmatched junction nucleotides: 4. The CDR3 DNA follows: TGCAGCGTAACGGGACAGGGAAATCAGCCCCAGCATTTT. Encoded protein: CSVTGQGNQPQHF.

The chain recombines TRBV7-9 with TRBJ2-1, with no clear D. The CDR3 runs to 15 residues. V shed 3 bases and J shed 0 bases, with 9 bases lying between them. Germline CDR1 and CDR2: SEHNR and FQNEAQ (reference sequence). CDR3 region: CASSFPSSSYNEQFF. In nucleotides, the CDR3 is TGTGCCAGCAGCTTCCCTTCGAGCTCCTACAATGAGCAGTTCTTC. Using reference TRBV7-9 and TRBJ2-1 for the parts outside the CDR3, the full variable domain is DTGVSQNPRHKITKRGQNVTFRCDPISEHNRLYWYRQTLGQGPEFLTYFQNEAQLEKSRLLSDRFSAERPKGSFSTLEIQRTEQGDSAMYLCASSFPSSSYNEQFFGPGTRLTVL.

V gene TRBV9 combines with J gene TRBJ2-1, with TRBD2 identical over 7 bases. This CDR3 is 13 amino acids long. Germline assignment: CDR1 SGDLS and CDR2 YYNGEE. V dropped 4 bases and J dropped 10; count of bases not matched to a gene: 8. CDR3 in amino acids: CASSPRGEREQFF. In DNA form, the CDR3 reads TGTGCCAGCAGCCCCCGGGGGGAACGGGAGCAGTTCTTC.

The chain links TRBV10-3 to TRBJ2-3; 9 bases match TRBD2. This CDR3 has 16 residues. The ends lost 4 bases at V and 1 base at J; junction bases unmatched: 6. CDR1 is ENHRY and CDR2 is SYGVKD in the germline V gene. The CDR3 coding sequence is TGTGCCATCAGTGCAGTAGCGGGGGCCCGCACAGATACGCAGTATTTT. This translates into CAISAVAGARTDTQYF.